This T cell receptor (beta chain) was sequenced for a study of blood T cells in healthy people across ages. As to this clonotype: Its antigen is unknown.

Germline CDR1 is SGDLS and CDR2 is YYNGEE. The CDR3 extends over 15 amino acids. Deletions cut 2 bases from V and 5 bases from J, with 13 bases between. Study outcomes and limitations: The study lacked donor CMV status, which possibly confounded expanded clonotype changes. Older individuals had lower TCR beta diversity per million T cells (the decline was roughly linear).

Sample-barcoded 5' priming and a J-beta primer mix drove a second PCR of roughly 6 to 12 cycles. Every single cDNA molecule received a tag from a template-switch adaptor with 12 random nucleotides. From the 5' RACE reads, TCRdb called clonotypes with MiXCR, one entry per CDR3 protein. This table holds roughly 1.5 million distinct CDR3 sequences, less than 45% found once. The chain carries TRBV9 and TRBJ1-4; the D gene is possibly TRBD1 (6 bases). Sample: blood. The TCR was taken from a woman aged 18-30 years in good health. The CDR3 DNA reads TGTGCCAGCAGCGTTGGGGGGGGCCTGAATGAAAAACTGTTTTTT. It encodes CASSVGGGLNEKLFF.